A single sample gave rise to the 26 T cell receptor beta chains below, sequenced in a study of identifying expanded T cells in peripheral blood. The method was immunoSEQ multiplex PCR; TCRdb's version includes in-frame clones alone and lacks a portion of them. This sample has tens of thousands of clones, with about 85% found just once. The sample comprised blood. All receptors derive from a person between 18 and 75 years old in good health.

This clone was recorded a few times. The genes are TRBV30 and TRBJ1-1; TRBD1 might be the D (6 bases). The CDR3 runs 12 residues. Deletions cut 0 bases from V and 7 bases from J, with 9 bases between. CDR1 GTSNPN and CDR2 SVGIG come from the germline V gene (reference sequence). The DNA of the CDR3 is TGTGCCTGGAGTGTACTAGGGGGTGAAGCTTTCTTT. Amino acids: CAWSVLGGEAFF. Using reference TRBV30 and TRBJ1-1 for the parts outside the CDR3, the full variable domain is SQTIHQWPATLVQPVGSPLSLECTVEGTSNPNLYWYRQAAGRGLQLLFYSVGIGQISSEVPQNLSASRPQDRQFILSSKKLLLSDSGFYLCAWSVLGGEAFFGQGTRLTVV.

This chain joins TRBV15 and TRBJ1-1, with 10 bases lining up with TRBD1. The CDR3 has 14 amino acids. Germline CDR1 is LNHNV and CDR2 is YYDKDF (reference sequence). Trimming took 0 bases from V and 5 from J; bases not matched to a gene: 0. The CDR3 DNA reads TGTGCCACCAGCAGAGAGGGACAGGGGACTGAAGCTTTCTTT. As protein: CATSREGQGTEAFF.

The V call is TRBV27, the J call TRBJ1-5; the D is unclear. This CDR3 is 16 amino acids long. V dropped 5 bases and J dropped 4 bases, with 18 bases sitting between them. CDR1 MNHEY and CDR2 SMNVEV come from the germline V gene (reference sequence). The CDR3 coding sequence is TGTGCCAGCAGTATGAGCCGCCCCTATGGGAATCAGCCCCAGCATTTT. This sequence encodes CASSMSRPYGNQPQHF.

The V and J genes are TRBV5-5 and TRBJ1-4; no reliable D call. The CDR3 has 15 amino acids. From germline, CDR1 is SGHKS and CDR2 YYEKEE (reference sequence). Trimming shortened V by 4 bases and J by 0 bases, and 10 bases separated the two germline ends. CDR3 nucleotide sequence: TGTGCCAGCAGCCTGGCCGGGACAACTAATGAAAAACTGTTTTTT. Its protein product is CASSLAGTTNEKLFF.

For the CDR3, the DNA is TGTGCCAGCGAGGAAGGGGTGTGGGCTTTCTTT. Translation: CASEEGVWAFF. This chain joins TRBV2 and TRBJ1-1; maybe TRBD1 (5 bases). Germline CDR1 reads SNHLY; CDR2 reads FYNNEI. Between the trimmed V and J ends, which lost 8 bases and 11 bases, there was a span of 15 bases. There are 11 residues in the CDR3.

This chain uses TRBV5-8 with TRBJ1-2; a weak D match, TRBD1 (5 bases). With 4 bases removed from V and 1 base from J, the gap between germline ends came to 11 bases. Per germline, CDR1 SGHTS and CDR2 YDEGEE. CDR3 length equals 14 residues. The CDR3 here is CASSPGRINYGYTF. CDR3 coding DNA: TGTGCCAGCAGCCCGGGACGGATTAACTATGGCTACACCTTC.

A few counts support this clone. V gene TRBV15 combines with J gene TRBJ1-6, with D hard to call. The CDR3 has 15 residues. Trimming cost V 0 bases and J 9 bases, with 12 bases left between them. Germline-derived CDR1 and CDR2 are LNHNV and YYDKDF (reference sequence). The CDR3 bases are TGTGCCACCAGCAGAGATAGATCAGGTAGTTCACCCCTCCACTTT. This translates into CATSRDRSGSSPLHF.

The J gene is TRBJ1-4, the V gene TRBV10-1, with D maybe TRBD1 (6 bases). The CDR3 has 15 amino acids. The V end was cut by 3 bases, the J end by 1 base, with 9 bases between. Germline CDR1 is WNHNN and CDR2 is SYGVQD (reference sequence). The CDR3 protein is CASSDPGETNEKLFF. The CDR3 nucleotides are TGCGCCAGCAGTGATCCAGGGGAAACTAATGAAAAACTGTTTTTT.

This chain connects TRBV2 to TRBJ2-3, with D hard to call. Trimming took off 2 bases at V and 1 base at J, with 13 bases between the two ends. The length of the CDR3 is 16 residues. Germline CDR1 SNHLY, CDR2 FYNNEI. The CDR3 sequence is CASSESGTFGTDTQYF. The CDR3 DNA reads TGTGCCAGCAGTGAAAGTGGCACTTTCGGCACAGATACGCAGTATTTT.

The genes are TRBV12-5 and TRBJ1-1; D remains ambiguous. Germline CDR1 is LGHNT and CDR2 is FRNRAP. Trimming shortened V by 3 bases and J by 0 bases, and 17 bases separated the two germline ends. The CDR3 extends over 17 amino acids. The CDR3 sequence: CASGFRLEWKMNTEAFF. Written as DNA, the CDR3 is TGTGCTAGTGGTTTCAGACTTGAGTGGAAAATGAACACTGAAGCTTTCTTT.

The rearrangement links TRBV7-9 to TRBJ1-1; D is perhaps TRBD1 (6 bases). Germline CDR1 and CDR2: SEHNR and FQNEAQ (reference sequence). This CDR3 comprises 15 residues. Deletions cut 5 bases from V and 1 base from J, with 14 bases between. CDR3 DNA: TGTGCCAGCAGCCCGGACAGAGCACCGAACACTGAAGCTTTCTTT. Translated: CASSPDRAPNTEAFF.

CDR3 coding DNA: TGTGCCAGCAGTTACACGGGGGGGAGGCATCAGCCCCAGCATTTT. Amino acid sequence: CASSYTGGRHQPQHF. J is TRBJ1-5 and V is TRBV27; a weak D match, TRBD1 (5 bases). Germline V gene data show CDR1 as MNHEY and CDR2 as SMNVEV (reference sequence). V was clipped by 4 bases and J by 5 bases, with 15 bases between them. The CDR3 has 15 amino acids.

The chain recombines TRBV9 with TRBJ2-7, with D perhaps TRBD1 or TRBD2 (7 bases each). Looked up from germline, CDR1 is SGDLS and CDR2 is YYNGEE. Deletions cut 3 bases from V and 2 bases from J, with 12 bases between. This CDR3 has 14 amino acids. CDR3 sequence (DNA): TGTGCCAGCAGCGCGACAGGGACTACCTACGAGCAGTACTTC. Its protein product is CASSATGTTYEQYF.

This sequence joins TRBV7-2 and TRBJ1-2; D is unresolved. Trimming pared 1 base from V and 5 bases from J, leaving 11 bases between. Per germline, CDR1 SGHTA and CDR2 FQGNSA. The CDR3 length is 14 residues. The CDR3 spells CASSLVAESYGYTF. The CDR3, as DNA: TGTGCCAGCAGCTTAGTGGCAGAATCATATGGCTACACCTTC. The variable domain in full, with the rest retrieved from reference TRBV7-2 and TRBJ1-2, is GAGVSQSPSNKVTEKGKDVELRCDPISGHTALYWYRQSLGQGLEFLIYFQGNSAPDKSGLPSDRFSAERTGGSVSTLTIQRTQQEDSAVYLCASSLVAESYGYTFGSGTRLTVV.

V gene TRBV7-9 combines with J gene TRBJ1-4; 9 bases are a match to TRBD1. The CDR3 is 17 residues long. Germline V lookup: CDR1 SEHNR, CDR2 FQNEAQ (reference sequence). V dropped 5 bases and J dropped 8; count of bases not matched to a gene: 15. CDR3 protein: CASSPIDTGQGNEKLFF. The CDR3 nucleotides read TGTGCCAGCAGCCCCATAGACACCGGACAGGGGAACGAAAAACTGTTTTTT.

The CDR3 reads CASSLGTGLETQYF. Here the CDR3 DNA reads TGTGCCAGCAGCTTAGGGACAGGGCTAGAGACCCAGTACTTC. The V and J genes are TRBV7-2 and TRBJ2-5; 8 bases match TRBD1. CDR1 is SGHTA and CDR2 is FQGNSA in the germline V gene. CDR3 length: 14 residues. Trimming cost V 1 base and J 4 bases; bases outside gene matches: 2. Drawing the rest from reference TRBV7-2 and TRBJ2-5, the complete variable domain is GAGVSQSPSNKVTEKGKDVELRCDPISGHTALYWYRQSLGQGLEFLIYFQGNSAPDKSGLPSDRFSAERTGGSVSTLTIQRTQQEDSAVYLCASSLGTGLETQYFGPGTRLLVL.

The rearrangement joins TRBV7-2 to TRBJ1-2; tentative D call: TRBD1 (6 bases). Between the trimmed V and J ends, which lost 3 bases and 4 bases, there was a span of 15 bases. The CDR3 loop spans 15 amino acids. CDR1 is SGHTA and CDR2 is FQGNSA in the germline V gene. The CDR3 here is CASSLGPDSAYGYTF. The CDR3 DNA sequence: TGTGCCAGCAGCTTGGGTCCGGACAGCGCCTATGGCTACACCTTC.

V and J are TRBV7-8 and TRBJ1-4, with D maybe TRBD1 (5 bases). The CDR3 loop spans 16 amino acids. Germline V gives CDR1 SGHVS, CDR2 FQNEAQ. V lost 1 base to trimming and J lost 8 bases, with 17 bases between them. The CDR3 nucleotides are TGTGCCAGCAGCTTAGACTCTGCTAGATACAGGGAAAAACTGTTTTTT. Its protein is CASSLDSARYREKLFF. Full variable domain (rest looked up from reference TRBV7-8 and TRBJ1-4): GAGVSQSPRYKVAKRGQDVALRCDPISGHVSLFWYQQALGQGPEFLTYFQNEAQLDKSGLPSDRFFAERPEGSVSTLKIQRTQQEDSAVYLCASSLDSARYREKLFFGSGTQLSVL.

This sequence joins TRBV7-6 and TRBJ2-5, with D possibly TRBD2 on 5 matching bases. Germline V CDR1 and CDR2: SGHVS, FNYEAQ. The CDR3 runs to 14 residues. Trimming stripped 1 base from V and 3 bases from J, with 9 bases between. DNA of the CDR3: TGTGCCAGCAGCTTAGGTGCGACTAAAGAGACCCAGTACTTC. Translated: CASSLGATKETQYF. Full variable domain (outside the CDR3, taken from reference TRBV7-6 and TRBJ2-5): GAGVSQSPRYKVTKRGQDVALRCDPISGHVSLYWYRQALGQGPEFLTYFNYEAQQDKSGLPNDRFSAERPEGSISTLTIQRTEQRDSAMYRCASSLGATKETQYFGPGTRLLVL.

The chain has TRBV7-9 and TRBJ1-1, with D perhaps matching TRBD1 (5 bases). Germline CDR1 is SEHNR and CDR2 is FQNEAQ (reference sequence). This CDR3 spans 13 amino acids. V dropped 3 bases and J dropped 8 bases, with 13 bases sitting between them. The CDR3 region is CASSLGPLGEAFF. CDR3 nucleotide sequence: TGTGCCAGCAGCTTGGGACCACTGGGAGAAGCTTTCTTT.

Only one count was recorded for this clone. The chain links TRBV19 to TRBJ1-2; D ambiguous. CDR1 LNHDA and CDR2 SQIVND come from the germline V gene (reference sequence). Trimming removed 6 bases from V and 1 base from J, with 21 bases in between. This CDR3 is built from 17 residues. The CDR3 nucleotides read TGTGCCAGTAGGAGAGGGTCAGGCGGAACGATTAACTATGGCTACACCTTC. Translating it yields CASRRGSGGTINYGYTF.

V gene TRBV6-1 combines with J gene TRBJ1-2; 10 nucleotides match TRBD1. The CDR3 covers 17 residues. Germline lookup yields CDR1 MNHNS and CDR2 SASEGT. The trim removed 1 base at V and 4 bases at J, leaving 9 bases unmatched. The CDR3 protein is CASSEEAGTGDTYGYTF. CDR3 in DNA: TGTGCCAGCAGTGAAGAAGCCGGGACAGGGGATACCTATGGCTACACCTTC.

This chain connects TRBV18 to TRBJ1-2; unclear D gene. V was cut by 5 bases and J by 3 bases, with 4 bases left in between. Germline lookup yields CDR1 KGHSH and CDR2 LQKENI. This CDR3 contains 11 residues. CDR3 DNA: TGTGCCAGCTCATTGGACTATGGCTACACCTTC. Protein: CASSLDYGYTF.

This sequence joins TRBV7-2 and TRBJ1-1; 9 bases are a match to TRBD1. The CDR3 length is 14 residues. CDR1 and CDR2 (germline): SGHTA, FQGNSA. J was trimmed by 6 bases and V by 5 bases; bases with no gene match: 7. Written as DNA, the CDR3 is TGTGCCAGCAGCCTGGGACAGGGATTCGCTGAAGCTTTCTTT. Translating it yields CASSLGQGFAEAFF. Full variable domain (missing parts from reference TRBV7-2 and TRBJ1-1): GAGVSQSPSNKVTEKGKDVELRCDPISGHTALYWYRQSLGQGLEFLIYFQGNSAPDKSGLPSDRFSAERTGGSVSTLTIQRTQQEDSAVYLCASSLGQGFAEAFFGQGTRLTVV.

V is TRBV19 and J is TRBJ2-5, with 10 bases that match TRBD2. Germline-derived CDR1 and CDR2 are LNHDA and SQIVND (reference sequence). The CDR3 has 14 residues. The V and J ends lost 10 bases and 5 bases, in that order; junction bases with no gene match: 10. The CDR3 DNA reads as TGTGCCACCCAGAGCGGGGGGGCAGGTGAGACCCAGTACTTC. Residues: CATQSGGAGETQYF.

This clone appeared once. This rearrangement joins TRBV7-8 to TRBJ1-1; the match to TRBD1 covers 11 bases. V shed 2 bases, J shed 6 bases, and the junction held 8 bases outside the gene matches. The CDR3 has 16 amino acids. The germline V gene encodes CDR1 SGHVS and CDR2 FQNEAQ. Here the CDR3 reads CASSLLWGTGGAEAFF. DNA of the CDR3: TGTGCCAGCAGCTTATTGTGGGGGACAGGGGGTGCTGAAGCTTTCTTT.